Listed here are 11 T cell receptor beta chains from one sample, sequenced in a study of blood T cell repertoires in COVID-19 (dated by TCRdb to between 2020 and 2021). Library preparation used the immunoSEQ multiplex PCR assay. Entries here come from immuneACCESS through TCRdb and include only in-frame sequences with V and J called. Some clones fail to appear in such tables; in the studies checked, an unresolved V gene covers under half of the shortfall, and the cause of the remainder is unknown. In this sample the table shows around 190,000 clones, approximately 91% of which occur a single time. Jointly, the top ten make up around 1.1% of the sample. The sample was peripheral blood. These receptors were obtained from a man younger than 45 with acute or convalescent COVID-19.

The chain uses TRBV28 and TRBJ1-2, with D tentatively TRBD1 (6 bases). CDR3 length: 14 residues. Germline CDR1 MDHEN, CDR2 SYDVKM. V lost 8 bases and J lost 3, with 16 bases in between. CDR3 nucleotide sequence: TGTGCCAGCGCGGGCCAGGGGAACGACTATGGCTACACCTTC. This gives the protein CASAGQGNDYGYTF.

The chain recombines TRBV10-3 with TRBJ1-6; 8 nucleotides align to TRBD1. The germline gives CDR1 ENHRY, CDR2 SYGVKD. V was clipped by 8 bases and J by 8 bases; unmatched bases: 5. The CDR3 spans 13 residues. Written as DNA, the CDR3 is TGTGCCATCCGGGACAGGTGGGATTCACCCCTCCACTTT. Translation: CAIRDRWDSPLHF.

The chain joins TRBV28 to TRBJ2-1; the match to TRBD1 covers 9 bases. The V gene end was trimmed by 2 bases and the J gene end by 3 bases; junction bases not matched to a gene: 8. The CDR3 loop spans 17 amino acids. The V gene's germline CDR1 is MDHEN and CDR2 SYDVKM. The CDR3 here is CASSLEGGQGYYNEQFF. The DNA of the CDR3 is TGTGCCAGCAGTTTAGAGGGGGGACAGGGTTACTACAATGAGCAGTTCTTC. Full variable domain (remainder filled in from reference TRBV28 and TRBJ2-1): DVKVTQSSRYLVKRTGEKVFLECVQDMDHENMFWYRQDPGLGLRLIYFSYDVKMKEKGDIPEGYSVSREKKERFSLILESASTNQTSMYLCASSLEGGQGYYNEQFFGPGTRLTVL.

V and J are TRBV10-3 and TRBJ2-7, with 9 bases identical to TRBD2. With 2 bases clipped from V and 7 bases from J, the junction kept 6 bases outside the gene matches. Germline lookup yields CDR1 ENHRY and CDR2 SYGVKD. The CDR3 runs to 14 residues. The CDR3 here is CAISEASGIGEQYF. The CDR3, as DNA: TGTGCCATCAGTGAGGCTAGCGGGATTGGGGAGCAGTACTTC.

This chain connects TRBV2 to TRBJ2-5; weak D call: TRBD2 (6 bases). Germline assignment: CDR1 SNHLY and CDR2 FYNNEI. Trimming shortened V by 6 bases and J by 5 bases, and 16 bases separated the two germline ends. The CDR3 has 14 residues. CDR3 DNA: TGTGCCAGCAGAGGGGACTCCCTGGGTGAGACCCAGTACTTC. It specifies CASRGDSLGETQYF.

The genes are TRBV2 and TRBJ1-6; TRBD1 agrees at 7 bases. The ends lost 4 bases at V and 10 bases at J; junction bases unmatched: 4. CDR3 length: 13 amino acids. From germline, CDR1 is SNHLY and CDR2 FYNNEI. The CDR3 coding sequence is TGTGCCAGCAGTGGACAGGGCCGATCACCCCTCCACTTT. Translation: CASSGQGRSPLHF.

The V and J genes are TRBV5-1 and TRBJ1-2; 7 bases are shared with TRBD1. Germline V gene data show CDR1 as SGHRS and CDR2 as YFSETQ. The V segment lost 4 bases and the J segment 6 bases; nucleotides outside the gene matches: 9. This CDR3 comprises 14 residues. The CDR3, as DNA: TGCGCCAGCAGCACCAATAGGGACAGAAATGGCTACACCTTC. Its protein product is CASSTNRDRNGYTF.

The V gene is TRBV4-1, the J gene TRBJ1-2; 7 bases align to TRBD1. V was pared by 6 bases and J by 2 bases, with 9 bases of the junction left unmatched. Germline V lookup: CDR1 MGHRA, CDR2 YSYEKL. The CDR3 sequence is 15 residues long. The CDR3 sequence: CASRDPGQPNYGYTF. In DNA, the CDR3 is TGCGCCAGCAGAGATCCGGGACAGCCCAACTATGGCTACACCTTC.

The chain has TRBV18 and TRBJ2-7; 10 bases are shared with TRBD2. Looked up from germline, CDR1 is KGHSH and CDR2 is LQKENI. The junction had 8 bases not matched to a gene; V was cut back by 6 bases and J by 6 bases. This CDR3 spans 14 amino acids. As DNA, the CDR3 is TGTGCCAGCTCCTTAGGGACTAGCGACCGCGAGCAGTACTTC. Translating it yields CASSLGTSDREQYF.

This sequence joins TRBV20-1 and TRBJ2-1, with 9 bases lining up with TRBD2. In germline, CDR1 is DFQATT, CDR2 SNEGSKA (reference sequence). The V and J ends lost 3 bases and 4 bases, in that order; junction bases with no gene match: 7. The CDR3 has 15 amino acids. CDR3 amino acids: CSASGPSGVYNEQFF. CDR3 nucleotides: TGCAGTGCTAGTGGTCCTAGCGGGGTTTACAATGAGCAGTTCTTC.

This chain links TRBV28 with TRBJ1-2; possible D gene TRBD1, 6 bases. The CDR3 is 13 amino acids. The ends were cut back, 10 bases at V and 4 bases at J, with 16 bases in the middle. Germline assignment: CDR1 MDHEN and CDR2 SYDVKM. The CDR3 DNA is TGTGCCATTCGGTCCGGGACAACCTATGGCTACACCTTC. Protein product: CAIRSGTTYGYTF.